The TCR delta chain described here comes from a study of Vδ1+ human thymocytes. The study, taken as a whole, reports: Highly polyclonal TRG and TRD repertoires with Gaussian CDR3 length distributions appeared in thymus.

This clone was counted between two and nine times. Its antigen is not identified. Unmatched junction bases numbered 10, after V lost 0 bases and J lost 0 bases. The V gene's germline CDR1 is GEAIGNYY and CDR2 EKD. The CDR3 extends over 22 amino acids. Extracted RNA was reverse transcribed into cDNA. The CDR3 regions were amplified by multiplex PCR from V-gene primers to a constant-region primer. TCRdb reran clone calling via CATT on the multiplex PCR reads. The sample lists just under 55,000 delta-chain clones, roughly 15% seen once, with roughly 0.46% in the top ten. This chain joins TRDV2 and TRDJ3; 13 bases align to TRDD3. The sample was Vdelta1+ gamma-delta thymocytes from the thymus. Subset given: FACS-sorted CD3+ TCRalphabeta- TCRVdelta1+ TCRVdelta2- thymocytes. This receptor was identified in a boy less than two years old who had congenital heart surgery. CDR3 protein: CACDTLLGDTITSSWDTRQMFF. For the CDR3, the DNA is TGTGCCTGTGACACCCTACTGGGGGATACGATAACTAGCTCCTGGGACACCCGACAGATGTTTTTC.